This TCR beta chain emerged from a study of identical twins. Germline-derived CDR1 and CDR2 are KGHSH and LQKENI. This CDR3 spans 16 amino acids. General study findings and limits: Insertions were reduced in abundant cord blood beta clonotypes but not in memory repertoires.

This clonotype was detected only a few times. Its target is unknown. A read error may account for a junction end that differs from germline. Each CDR3 protein is one row after TCRdb ran MiXCR on the 5' RACE reads. The sample records about 430,000 distinct CDR3 sequences, around a sixth being singletons. This chain links TRBV18 with TRBJ2-3, with TRBD2 matching 7 bases. Sequencing was carried out using naive T cells sorted from blood. The source of this sequence is a man aged 50 to 60 in good health. CDR3 nucleotides: TGTGCCAGCTCACCACGCAACGGCGGGAGCAGAGATACGCAGTATTTT. The encoded protein is CASSPRNGGSRDTQYF.